Listed here is a single T cell receptor (beta chain). Its antigen is unknown. Nothing much larger sits one base from this clone, and base qualities are not available. The listed sequencing device is Illumina NovaSeq 6000. cDNA libraries for TCRalpha and TCRbeta were prepared by 5'RACE using constant-segment primers, with sample barcodes and unique molecular identifiers added. RNA was extracted from every sample with Trizol reagent. Library amplification was performed in two PCR steps, and a second sample barcode and Illumina TruSeq adapters were introduced in the second step. Libraries were sequenced on an Illumina NovaSeq with 2 x 150 bp paired-end reads. As for the original processing: Demultiplexing of reads and collapsing into UMI-guided consensus sequences were performed with migec v1.2.7. With mixcr v2.1.11, UMI consensuses were aligned to TRA and TRB V and J templates and assembled into clonotypes. A clonotype was counted as expanded or contracted only when both edgeR and NoisET called the clonotype significant, with the noise models trained on biological replicates. For edgeR calls, a false discovery rate-adjusted p below 0.01 and a log2 fold-change threshold of 1 were applied. PCA with hierarchical clustering of max-normalized trajectories of the 1000 most abundant clonotypes was used as exploratory dynamics analysis. Separately sequenced CD4+ and CD8+ repertoires were used to assign the CD4 or CD8 phenotype of responding clones. TCRdb reanalyzed the raw reads on its own, using fastp at Q25 for trimming and MiXCR for clone calling, and kept in-frame beta chains. Here each entry gathers all rows of one CDR3 protein and keeps the most common genes and DNA. The V and J calls reflect TCRdb's pipeline rather than the authors' work. The sample includes some 130,000 distinct CDR3 sequences, with 5% to 6.5% observed a single time. Jointly, the top ten make up over 2% of the sample.

Ficoll-Paque density gradient centrifugation was the method used to isolate PBMCs. The data belong to a study of T-cell memory formation after mild COVID-19 (dated by TCRdb to the early 2020s). At the level of the whole study: Most TCR sequence clusters were specific to one of the two donors. The cohort comprised two young, previously healthy adult volunteers, one female and one male. T-cell clones expanding and contracting after mild COVID-19 in a couple of donors were tracked by longitudinal TCRalpha and TCRbeta repertoire sequencing. General conclusions and limits of the study: From day 15 to 85, contracting clones showed balanced CD4/CD8 phenotypes, whereas a second wave of clones that expanded from day 15 to 37 leaned towards CD4+. Some responding clones were found in pre-infection memory, which suggests that pre-existing cross-reactive memory T cells took part in the SARS-CoV-2 response. Contracting CD4+ clones turned up mainly in the CM and EM memory subsets, whereas EMRA was where CD8+ clones were enriched. The study covered only two mild cases, and larger cohorts including severe cases with pre-infection samples were considered necessary. SARS-CoV-2 specificity of the second-wave clones peaking on day 37 was not confirmed.

The sequenced sample consisted of PBMCs or a T cell subset sorted from them (not recorded which). The receptor's source is an adult woman who had mild COVID-19 (a few samples of this study predate the infection). The sample titles of this study are shuffled in the database, so cell type and time point are left out; the donor was told from shared clones.

CDR3 loop: CSARRDSFSGNTIYF. The nucleotide sequence is given as TGCAGTGCTAGGAGGGACTCCTTCTCTGGAAACACCATATATTTT. The receptor chain draws on TRBV20-1 and TRBJ1-3; a tentative D call is TRBD1 (5 bases match). The CDR3 goes from the cysteine to the phenylalanine over 15 residues. Only the CDR3 part of the read is kept: 45 bases, read in frame from the first base. The junction carries 12 bases between V and J, which are trimmed by 3 bases and 0 bases respectively. CDR1 and CDR2, looked up from the germline V gene (reference sequence), are DFQATT and SNEGSKA.